The rows below give T cell receptor beta chains drawn from one sample of a study of T cell responses to AZD1222 COVID-19 vaccine. Some clones are missing from TCRdb's copy, which holds only in-frame ones; the method was immunoSEQ multiplex PCR. In the table there are about 160,000 clones, approximately 89% of which are singletons. The sample in question was peripheral blood, obtained on day 0 of AZD1222 vaccination. These TCRs come from an adult in good health. Each CDR3 is given with its conserved first and last residue.

>TRBJ2-3|TRBV9|12
CASSVDRDTQYF
>TRBJ2-3|TRBV24-1|16
CATAGLAGGPRDTQYF
>TRBJ2-7|TRBV11-2|16
CASSPLGTAISYEQYF
>TRBJ1-2|TRBV19|16
CASTLQGGMSNYGYTF
>TRBJ2-1|TRBV7-6|16
CASSLGRGRAEDEQFF
>TRBJ1-2|TRBV5-1|15
CASSPQQGQYYGYTF
>TRBJ2-7|TRBV5-1|13
CASSSGTYYEQYF
>TRBJ2-7|TRBV14|14
CASSQDRGFYEQYF
>TRBJ2-1|TRBV24-1|16
CATSDFRGKSTNEQFF
>TRBJ2-7|TRBV7-9|11
CASSESSEQYF
>TRBJ1-1|TRBV27|16
CASSSPTRQRGTEAFF
>TRBJ1-3|TRBV28|17
CASSQTGGVSAGNTIYF
>TRBJ2-2|TRBV24-1|18
CATSDPPPGQGGTGELFF
>TRBJ2-7|TRBV6-6|13
CASSTGRIYEQYF
>TRBJ2-7|TRBV19|17
CASSFKSKYGETYEQYF
>TRBJ2-7|TRBV14|13
CASSQVRGHEQYF
>TRBJ1-3|TRBV13|14
CASSETGAGNTIYF
>TRBJ1-3|TRBV3-1/TRBV3-2|13
CASSLSTGNTIYF
>TRBJ2-3|TRBV5-8|12
CASSLRTDTQYF
>TRBJ1-3|TRBV7-4|14
CASSRDRTGNTIYF
>TRBJ2-7|TRBV2|13
CASSRDRAYEQYF
>TRBJ2-1|TRBV30|14
CAWNGLAGGGEQFF
>TRBJ2-1|TRBV5-1|17
CASSLGSGRSSGSEQFF
>TRBJ2-3|TRBV30|14
CAWRGGATTDTQYF
>TRBJ2-3|TRBV2|12
CASTAVRGGQYF
>TRBJ2-1|TRBV5-4|16
CASSSMGSRETNEQFF
>TRBJ2-7|TRBV6-1|14
CASSEAPGFYEQYF
>TRBJ2-7|TRBV6-5|14
CASTSGVTGGEQYF
>TRBJ1-3|TRBV6-5|16
CASSYSPDSFFHTIYF
>TRBJ2-7|TRBV4-1|15
CASSQDIGETYEQYF